This T cell receptor (beta chain) originates from a study of human T cells and chemical hapten exposure. Sequencing started from total RNA isolated from unfractionated whole blood. General study points: Those TCRs sitting above 1 in 1000 frequency stayed the same with DPC sensitization.

In its sample, this clonotype was seen many times. What it recognizes is unknown. Looked up from germline, CDR1 is ENHRY and CDR2 is SYGVKD. This CDR3 comprises 17 residues. Trimming removed 4 bases from V and 0 bases from J; junction bases left unmatched: 8. The library labeled individual cDNA molecules by adding unique molecular identifiers to them. Using its own MiXCR run on the reads, TCRdb lists one record per CDR3 protein. Found here are around 120,000 distinct CDR3 sequences, less than 10% of them singletons; the top ten hold approximately 1.4%. The source material was whole blood. The TCR originated in a human donor in good health. Some clones in this sample may be carry-over from other donors' samples. V is TRBV10-3 and J is TRBJ2-1; TRBD2 aligns across 8 bases. The CDR3 DNA is TGTGCCATCAGTGTACTAGCGGCGGATAGCTCCTACAATGAGCAGTTCTTC. This gives the protein CAISVLAADSSYNEQFF.